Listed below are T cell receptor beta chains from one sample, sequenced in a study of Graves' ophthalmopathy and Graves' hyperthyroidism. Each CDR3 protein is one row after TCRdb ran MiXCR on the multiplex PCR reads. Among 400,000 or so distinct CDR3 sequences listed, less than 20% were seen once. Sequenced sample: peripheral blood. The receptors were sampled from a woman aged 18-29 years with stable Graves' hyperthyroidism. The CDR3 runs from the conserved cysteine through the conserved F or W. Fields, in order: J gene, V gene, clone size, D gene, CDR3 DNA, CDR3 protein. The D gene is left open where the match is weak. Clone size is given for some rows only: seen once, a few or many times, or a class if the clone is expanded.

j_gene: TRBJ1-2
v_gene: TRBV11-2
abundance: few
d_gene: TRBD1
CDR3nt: TGTGCCAGCAGCGAAGAGGGGGCCCATGGCTACACCTTC
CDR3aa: CASSEEGAHGYTF

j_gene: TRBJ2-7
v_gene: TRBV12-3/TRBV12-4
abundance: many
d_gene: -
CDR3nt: TGTGCCAGCAGCTTAGGCGTAGAGCAGTACTTC
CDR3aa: CASSLGVEQYF

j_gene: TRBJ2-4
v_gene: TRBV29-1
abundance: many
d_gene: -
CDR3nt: TGCAGCGTGGGTCATCTCAAAAACATTCAGTACTTC
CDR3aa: CSVGHLKNIQYF

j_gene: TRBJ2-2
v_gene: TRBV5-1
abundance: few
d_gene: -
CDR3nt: TGCGCCAGCAGTTCGGTACTAGGAGGCACCGGGGAGCTGTTTTTT
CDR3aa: CASSSVLGGTGELFF

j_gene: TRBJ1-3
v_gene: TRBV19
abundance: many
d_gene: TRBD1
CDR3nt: TGTGCCAGTCGGGACAGGGGGCAAGGTGGAAACACCATATATTTT
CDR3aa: CASRDRGQGGNTIYF

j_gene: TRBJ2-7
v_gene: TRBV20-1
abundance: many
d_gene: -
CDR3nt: TGCAGTGCCCACCCCCGGGACGGTCCAACCTACGAGCAGTACTTC
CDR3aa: CSAHPRDGPTYEQYF

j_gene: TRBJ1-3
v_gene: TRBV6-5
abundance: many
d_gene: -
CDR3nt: TGTGCCAGCAGTTACGGGACACCGGACGGCGGAAACACCATATATTTT
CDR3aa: CASSYGTPDGGNTIYF

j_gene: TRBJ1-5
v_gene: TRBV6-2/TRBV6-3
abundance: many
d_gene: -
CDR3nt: TGTGCCAGCAGTCCCTGGGACGGTAGCAATCAGCCCCAGCATTTT
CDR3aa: CASSPWDGSNQPQHF

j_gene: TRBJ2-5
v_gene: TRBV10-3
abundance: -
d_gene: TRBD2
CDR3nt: TGTGCCATCAGCGCCCAGGGACTAGGTGAGACCCAGTACTTC
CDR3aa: CAISAQGLGETQYF

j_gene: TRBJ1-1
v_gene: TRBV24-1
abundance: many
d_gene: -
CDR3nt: TGTGCCACCAGTCCATTAGAGGGTTCGAACACTGAAGCTTTCTTT
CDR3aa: CATSPLEGSNTEAFF

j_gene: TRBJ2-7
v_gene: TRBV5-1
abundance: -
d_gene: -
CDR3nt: TGCGCCAGCAGCTCACCCCCCGGATGGGGTTCCTACGAGCAGTACTTC
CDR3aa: CASSSPPGWGSYEQYF

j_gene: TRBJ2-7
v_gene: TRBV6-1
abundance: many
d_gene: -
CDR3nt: TGTGCCAGCAGTGAAGTATCCAGGCGGGCCTACGAGCAGTACTTC
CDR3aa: CASSEVSRRAYEQYF

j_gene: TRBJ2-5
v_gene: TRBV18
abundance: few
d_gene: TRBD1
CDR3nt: TGTGCCAGCTCACCGCTAGCGCGGACAGGGCGGGAGACCCAGTACTTC
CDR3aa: CASSPLARTGRETQYF

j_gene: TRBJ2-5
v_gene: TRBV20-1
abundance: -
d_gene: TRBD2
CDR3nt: TGCAGTGCGACCAAGGGACTAGCGGGGGCAGAGACCCAGTACTTC
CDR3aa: CSATKGLAGAETQYF

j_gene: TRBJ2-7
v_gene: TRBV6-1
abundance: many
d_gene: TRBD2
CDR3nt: TGTGCCAGCAGTGAACCGAGCGGGGGATCCCTCGAGCAGTACTTC
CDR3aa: CASSEPSGGSLEQYF

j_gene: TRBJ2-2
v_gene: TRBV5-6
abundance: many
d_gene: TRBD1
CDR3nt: TGTGCCAGCAGCTTGGAAGATTGGGGACAGGGGGCTGACACCGGGGAGCTGTTTTTT
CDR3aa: CASSLEDWGQGADTGELFF

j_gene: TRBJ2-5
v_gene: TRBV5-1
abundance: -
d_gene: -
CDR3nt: TGCGCCAGCACCCCCCGTCAAGACCCCGGATCGACCCAGTACTTC
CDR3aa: CASTPRQDPGSTQYF